These 9 T cell receptor beta chains share one sample of origin, sequenced in a study of cytomegalovirus exposure and HLA in healthy donors. Use of 60 Vbeta and 13 Jbeta primers characterized the PCR. Some clones are missing from TCRdb's copy, which holds only in-frame ones; the method was immunoSEQ multiplex PCR. Of under 200,000 clones listed, about 77% are singletons. The sequenced sample was PBMCs. These receptors all stem from a male donor in good health and CMV-seropositive.

Note on this clone: One end of the junction fails to match germline, which may point to a read error. The chain has TRBV7-7 and TRBJ2-5, with a weak D call TRBD2 (6 bases). Per germline, CDR1 SSHAT and CDR2 FNYEAQ (reference sequence). The CDR3 loop spans 14 amino acids. In DNA, the CDR3 is TGTGCTAGCAGCCCCTGGACGGGGGAAGGTACCCAGTACTTC. Its translation is CASSPWTGEGTQYF.

This clone was picked up one time. The gene calls are TRBV19 and TRBJ1-2; D is ambiguous. The CDR3 length is 14 residues. Germline CDR1 and CDR2: LNHDA and SQIVND (reference sequence). V was trimmed by 4 bases and J by 4 bases, leaving 13 bases between them. CDR3 DNA: TGTGCCAGTAGTAGCCGGGTCAGTCCCTATGGCTACACCTTC. This gives the protein CASSSRVSPYGYTF.

V is TRBV2 and J is TRBJ2-3, with TRBD2 matching over 11 bases. The CDR3 runs 17 residues. Germline V gene sequence: CDR1 SNHLY, CDR2 FYNNEI. J was trimmed by 0 bases and V by 3 bases; bases with no gene match: 5. CDR3 protein: CASSERLAGTSTDTQYF. In DNA, the CDR3 is TGTGCCAGCAGTGAGCGACTAGCGGGGACTAGCACAGATACGCAGTATTTT.

This clone was observed a single time. V and J are TRBV9 and TRBJ2-2; TRBD2 matches 11 bases. Germline assignment: CDR1 SGDLS and CDR2 YYNGEE. Losses at the gene ends were 0 bases for V and 1 base for J; bases not matched to a gene: 5. The CDR3 runs 18 residues. The CDR3 nucleotides read TGTGCCAGCAGCGTAGTTGGTGGACTAGCGGGGAACACCGGGGAGCTGTTTTTT. Amino acids: CASSVVGGLAGNTGELFF. The full variable domain, its missing parts supplied by reference TRBV9 and TRBJ2-2, is DSGVTQTPKHLITATGQRVTLRCSPRSGDLSVYWYQQSLDQGLQFLIQYYNGEERAKGNILERFSAQQFPDLHSELNLSSLELGDSALYFCASSVVGGLAGNTGELFFGEGSRLTVL.

The rearrangement joins TRBV25-1 to TRBJ2-7; 10 bases line up with TRBD1. Germline CDR1 reads MGHDK; CDR2 reads SYGVNS. The CDR3 spans 14 residues. Trimming removed 4 bases from V and 2 bases from J; junction bases left unmatched: 2. The CDR3 sequence is CASSAGQGTYEQYF. The CDR3 DNA reads TGTGCCAGCAGTGCGGGACAGGGGACCTACGAGCAGTACTTC.

This clone showed up just a few times. V and J are TRBV28 and TRBJ1-2, with a tentative D call TRBD1 (5 bases). This CDR3 is 15 amino acids long. In germline, CDR1 is MDHEN, CDR2 SYDVKM. Trimming took off 4 bases at V and 7 bases at J, with 19 bases between the two ends. The CDR3 loop is CASSSPEGTGGGYTF. The CDR3 DNA reads as TGTGCCAGCAGTTCCCCGGAGGGTACAGGAGGTGGCTACACCTTC.

V usage is TRBV6-1 and J usage is TRBJ1-1; a possible D gene is TRBD1 (5 bases). V was cut by 0 bases and J by 0 bases, with 8 bases left in between. Germline V gene sequence: CDR1 MNHNS, CDR2 SASEGT. The CDR3 has 15 amino acids. The CDR3 reads CASSEAPGMNTEAFF. The CDR3 DNA is TGTGCCAGCAGTGAAGCTCCAGGGATGAACACTGAAGCTTTCTTT.

The V and J genes are TRBV12-5 and TRBJ1-5; no definite D call. V was clipped by 1 base and J by 5 bases, with 9 bases between them. The CDR3 loop spans 14 amino acids. The germline V gene has CDR1 LGHNT and CDR2 FRNRAP. CDR3 amino acids: CASGLGPRDQPQHF. The CDR3 DNA reads TGTGCTAGTGGTTTGGGCCCGCGGGATCAGCCCCAGCATTTT.

The V call is TRBV14, the J call TRBJ2-5; TRBD1 matches 9 bases. From germline, CDR1 is SGHDN and CDR2 FVKESK. CDR3 length equals 16 residues. V lost 4 bases to trimming and J lost 3 bases; unmatched junction nucleotides: 9. The chain's CDR3 is CASSLPRTGAKETQYF. The CDR3 bases are TGTGCCAGCAGCCTCCCCAGGACAGGGGCCAAAGAGACCCAGTACTTC.